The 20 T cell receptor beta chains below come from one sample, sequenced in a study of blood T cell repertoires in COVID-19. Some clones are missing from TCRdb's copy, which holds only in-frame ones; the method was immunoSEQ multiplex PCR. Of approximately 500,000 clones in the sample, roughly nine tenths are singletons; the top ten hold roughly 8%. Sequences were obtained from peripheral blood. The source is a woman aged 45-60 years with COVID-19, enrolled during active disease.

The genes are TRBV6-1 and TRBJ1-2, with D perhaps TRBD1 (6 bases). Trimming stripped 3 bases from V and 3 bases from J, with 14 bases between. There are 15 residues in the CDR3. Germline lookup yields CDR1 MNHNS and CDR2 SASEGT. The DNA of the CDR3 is TGTGCCAGCAGTGACGAGGGGGGGATGGACTATGGCTACACCTTC. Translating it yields CASSDEGGMDYGYTF.

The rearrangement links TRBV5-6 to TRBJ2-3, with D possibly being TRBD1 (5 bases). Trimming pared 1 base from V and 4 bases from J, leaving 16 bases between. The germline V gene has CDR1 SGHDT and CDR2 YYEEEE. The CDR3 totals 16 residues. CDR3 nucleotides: TGTGCCAGCAGCTTGAGGGGTAACAGTTGGCCAGATACGCAGTATTTT. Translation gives CASSLRGNSWPDTQYF.

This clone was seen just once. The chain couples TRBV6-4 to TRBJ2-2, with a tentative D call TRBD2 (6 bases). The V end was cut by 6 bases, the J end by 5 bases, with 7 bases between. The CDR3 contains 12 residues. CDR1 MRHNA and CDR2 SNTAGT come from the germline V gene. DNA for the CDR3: TGTGCCAGCAGCCGGGGGACCGGGGAGCTGTTTTTT. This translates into CASSRGTGELFF.

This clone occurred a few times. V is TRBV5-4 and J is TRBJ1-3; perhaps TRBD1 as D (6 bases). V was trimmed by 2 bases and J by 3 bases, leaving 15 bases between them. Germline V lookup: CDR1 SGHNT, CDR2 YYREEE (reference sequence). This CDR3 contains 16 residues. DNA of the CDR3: TGTGCCAGCAGCTTTGGAACAGGGCTTTTTGGAAACACCATATATTTT. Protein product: CASSFGTGLFGNTIYF.

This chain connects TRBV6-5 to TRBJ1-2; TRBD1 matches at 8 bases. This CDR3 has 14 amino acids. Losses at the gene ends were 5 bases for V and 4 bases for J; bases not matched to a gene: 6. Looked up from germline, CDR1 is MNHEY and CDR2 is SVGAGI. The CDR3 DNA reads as TGTGCCAGCAGTAAAACAGGGGGAAGCTATGGCTACACCTTC. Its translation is CASSKTGGSYGYTF.

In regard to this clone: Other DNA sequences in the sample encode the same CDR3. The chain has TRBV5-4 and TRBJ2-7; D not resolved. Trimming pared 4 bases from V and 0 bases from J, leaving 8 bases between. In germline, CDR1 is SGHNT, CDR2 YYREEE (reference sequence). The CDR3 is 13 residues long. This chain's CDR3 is CASSLPSSYEQYF. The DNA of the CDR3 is TGTGCCAGCAGCCTTCCCTCCTCCTACGAGCAGTACTTC.

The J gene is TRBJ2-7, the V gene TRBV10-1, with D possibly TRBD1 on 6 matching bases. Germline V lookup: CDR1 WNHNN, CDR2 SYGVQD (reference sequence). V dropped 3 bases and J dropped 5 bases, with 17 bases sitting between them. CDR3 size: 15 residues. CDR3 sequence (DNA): TGCGCCAGCAGTGAAGGGTCAGGGGCAAACAACGAGCAGTACTTC. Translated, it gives CASSEGSGANNEQYF.

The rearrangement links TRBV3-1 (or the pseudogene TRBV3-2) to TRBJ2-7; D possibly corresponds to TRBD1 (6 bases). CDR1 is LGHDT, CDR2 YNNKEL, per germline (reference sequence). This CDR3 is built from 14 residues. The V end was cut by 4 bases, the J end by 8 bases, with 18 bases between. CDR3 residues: CASSPRGLWGKQYF. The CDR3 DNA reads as TGTGCCAGCAGCCCCAGGGGCCTGTGGGGGAAGCAGTACTTC.

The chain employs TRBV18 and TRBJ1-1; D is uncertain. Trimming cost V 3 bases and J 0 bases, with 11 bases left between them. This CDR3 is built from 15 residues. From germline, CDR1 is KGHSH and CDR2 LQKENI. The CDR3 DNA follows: TGTGCCAGCTCACCCCGGGCGGGCATGAACACTGAAGCTTTCTTT. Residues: CASSPRAGMNTEAFF.

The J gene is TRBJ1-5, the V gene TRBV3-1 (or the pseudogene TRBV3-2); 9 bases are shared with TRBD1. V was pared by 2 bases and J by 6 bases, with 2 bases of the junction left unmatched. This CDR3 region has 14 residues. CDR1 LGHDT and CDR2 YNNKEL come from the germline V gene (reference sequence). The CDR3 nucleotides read TGTGCCAGCAGCCAAATGACAGGGGGTCAGCCCCAGCATTTT. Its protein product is CASSQMTGGQPQHF.

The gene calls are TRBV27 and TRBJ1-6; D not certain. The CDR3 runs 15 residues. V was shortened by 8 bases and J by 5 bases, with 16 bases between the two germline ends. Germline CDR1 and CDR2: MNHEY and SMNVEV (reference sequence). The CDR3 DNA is TGTGCCAGCCGACTCCTCGGGCGGGATAATTCACCCCTCCACTTT. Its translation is CASRLLGRDNSPLHF.

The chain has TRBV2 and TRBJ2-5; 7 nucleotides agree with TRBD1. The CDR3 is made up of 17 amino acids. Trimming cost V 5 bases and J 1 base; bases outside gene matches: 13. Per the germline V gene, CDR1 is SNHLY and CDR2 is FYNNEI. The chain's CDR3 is CASSITRTGDLQETQYF. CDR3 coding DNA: TGTGCCAGCAGTATAACCCGGACAGGAGACCTCCAAGAGACCCAGTACTTC.

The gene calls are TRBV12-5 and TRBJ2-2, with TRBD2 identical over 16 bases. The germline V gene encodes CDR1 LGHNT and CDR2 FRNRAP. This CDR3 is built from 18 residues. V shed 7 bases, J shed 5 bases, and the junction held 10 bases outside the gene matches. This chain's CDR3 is CASVSGTSGGVNTGELFF. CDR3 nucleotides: TGTGCTAGTGTCTCGGGGACTAGCGGGGGGGTCAATACCGGGGAGCTGTTTTTT.

CDR3: CASSTTYEQYF. In DNA form, the CDR3 reads TGTGCCAGCAGCACAACCTACGAGCAGTACTTC. V and J are TRBV28 and TRBJ2-7, with D hard to call. Deletions cut 6 bases from V and 2 bases from J, with 5 bases between. The CDR3 loop spans 11 amino acids. In germline, CDR1 is MDHEN, CDR2 SYDVKM.

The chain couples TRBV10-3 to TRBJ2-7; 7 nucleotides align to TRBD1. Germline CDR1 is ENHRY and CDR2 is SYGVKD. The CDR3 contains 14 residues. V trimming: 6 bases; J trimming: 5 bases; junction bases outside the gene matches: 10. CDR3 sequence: CAISVQGEIHEQYF. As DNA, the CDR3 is TGTGCCATCAGCGTCCAGGGGGAAATCCACGAGCAGTACTTC.

In DNA form, the CDR3 reads TGTGCCAGCAGCGGGCGGGATCCGAATCTTCACTATGGCTACACCTTC. It specifies CASSGRDPNLHYGYTF. This chain connects TRBV7-9 to TRBJ1-2; D is ambiguous. This CDR3 spans 16 amino acids. Germline V gene sequence: CDR1 SEHNR, CDR2 FQNEAQ (reference sequence). Trimming removed 5 bases at V and 3 bases at J, with 19 bases between. Variable domain in full (rest from reference TRBV7-9 and TRBJ1-2): DTGVSQNPRHKITKRGQNVTFRCDPISEHNRLYWYRQTLGQGPEFLTYFQNEAQLEKSRLLSDRFSAERPKGSFSTLEIQRTEQGDSAMYLCASSGRDPNLHYGYTFGSGTRLTVV.

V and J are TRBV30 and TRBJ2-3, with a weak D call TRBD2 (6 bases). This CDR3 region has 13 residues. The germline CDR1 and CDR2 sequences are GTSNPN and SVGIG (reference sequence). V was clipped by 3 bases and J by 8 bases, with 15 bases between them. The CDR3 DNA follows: TGTGCCTGGAGGGGCGGGGCTTGGGGTACGCAGTATTTT. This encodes CAWRGGAWGTQYF. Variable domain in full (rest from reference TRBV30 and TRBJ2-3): SQTIHQWPATLVQPVGSPLSLECTVEGTSNPNLYWYRQAAGRGLQLLFYSVGIGQISSEVPQNLSASRPQDRQFILSSKKLLLSDSGFYLCAWRGGAWGTQYFGPGTRLTVL.

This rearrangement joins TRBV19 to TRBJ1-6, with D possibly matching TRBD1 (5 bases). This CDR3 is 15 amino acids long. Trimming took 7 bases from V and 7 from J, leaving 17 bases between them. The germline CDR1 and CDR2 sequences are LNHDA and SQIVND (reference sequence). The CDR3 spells CASTSRQGRNSPLHF. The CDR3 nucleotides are TGTGCCAGTACCTCCCGGCAGGGTAGGAATTCACCCCTCCACTTT.

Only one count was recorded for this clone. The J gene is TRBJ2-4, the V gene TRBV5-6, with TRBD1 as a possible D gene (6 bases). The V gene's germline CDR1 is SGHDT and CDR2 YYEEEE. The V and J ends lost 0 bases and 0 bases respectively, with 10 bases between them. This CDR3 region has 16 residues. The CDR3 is CASSLVGQLAKNIQYF. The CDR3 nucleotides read TGTGCCAGCAGCTTGGTGGGACAACTAGCCAAAAACATTCAGTACTTC. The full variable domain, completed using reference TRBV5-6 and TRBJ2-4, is DAGVTQSPTHLIKTRGQQVTLRCSPKSGHDTVSWYQQALGQGPQFIFQYYEEEERQRGNFPDRFSGHQFPNYSSELNVNALLLGDSALYLCASSLVGQLAKNIQYFGAGTRLSVL.

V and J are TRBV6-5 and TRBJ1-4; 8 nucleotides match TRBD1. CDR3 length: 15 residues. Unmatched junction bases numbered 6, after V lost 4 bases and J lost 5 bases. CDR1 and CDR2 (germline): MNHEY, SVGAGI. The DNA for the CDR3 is TGTGCCAGCAGTTCCCACGGGACAGGCAATGAAAAACTGTTTTTT. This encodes CASSSHGTGNEKLFF.